This TCR beta chain originates from a study of early stage breast cancer tumors. CDR1 SGHTA and CDR2 FQGNSA come from the germline V gene. The CDR3 covers 15 residues. V dropped 7 bases and J dropped 0 bases, with 14 bases sitting between them. Overall study results and limits: Commonly generated sequences made up most enriched TCRB sequences shared between patients. Chain pairing and CD4, CD8 or FOXP3 expression were not captured. Tumors had approximately 2.5-fold higher T cell density than normal breast.

Produced via immunoSEQ multiplex PCR; TCRdb's table is partial and in-frame only. In the table there are 20,000 to 25,000 clones, less than 75% of which are singletons. Comments on this clone: The target antigen is unknown.

This sequence was found in a person between 60 and 69 years old with breast cancer. The sequenced material came from breast tumor tissue. The chain is built from TRBV7-2 and TRBJ2-3; possibly TRBD1 for D (5 bases). The DNA for the CDR3 is TGTGCCAGCAACCCCGACAGAATTAGCACAGATACGCAGTATTTT. Residues: CASNPDRISTDTQYF.